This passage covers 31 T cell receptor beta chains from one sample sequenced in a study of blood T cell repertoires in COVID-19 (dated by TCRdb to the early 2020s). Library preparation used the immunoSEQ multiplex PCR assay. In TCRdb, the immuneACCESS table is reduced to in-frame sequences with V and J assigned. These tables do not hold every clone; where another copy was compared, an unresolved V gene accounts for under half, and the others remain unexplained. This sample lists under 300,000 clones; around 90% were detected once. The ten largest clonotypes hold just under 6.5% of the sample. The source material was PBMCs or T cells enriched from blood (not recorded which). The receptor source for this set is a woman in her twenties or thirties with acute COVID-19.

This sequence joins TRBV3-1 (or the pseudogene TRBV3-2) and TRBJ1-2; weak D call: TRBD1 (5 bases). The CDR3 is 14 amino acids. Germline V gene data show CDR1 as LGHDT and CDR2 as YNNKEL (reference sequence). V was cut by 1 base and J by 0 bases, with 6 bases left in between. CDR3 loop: CASSQGGANYGYTF. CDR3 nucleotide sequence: TGTGCCAGCAGCCAAGGGGGCGCTAACTATGGCTACACCTTC.

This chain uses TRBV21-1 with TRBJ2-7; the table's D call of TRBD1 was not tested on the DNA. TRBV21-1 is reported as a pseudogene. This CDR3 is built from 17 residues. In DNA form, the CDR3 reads TGTGCCAGCACCTGCGACAGGGAATTGACTTATTACTACGAGCAGTACTTC. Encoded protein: CASTCDRELTYYYEQYF.

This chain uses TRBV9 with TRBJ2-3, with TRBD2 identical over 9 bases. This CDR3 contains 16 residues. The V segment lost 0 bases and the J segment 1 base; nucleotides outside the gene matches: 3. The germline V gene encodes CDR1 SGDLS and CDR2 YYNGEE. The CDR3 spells CASSVVPSGGTDTQYF. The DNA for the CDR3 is TGTGCCAGCAGCGTAGTCCCTAGCGGGGGCACAGATACGCAGTATTTT.

CDR3 in amino acids: CASSEAGDVGEQFF. The CDR3 DNA follows: TGTGCCAGCAGTGAGGCGGGAGATGTCGGTGAGCAGTTCTTC. The rearrangement joins TRBV6-4 to TRBJ2-1, with 7 bases matching TRBD2. V trimming: 3 bases; J trimming: 9 bases; junction bases outside the gene matches: 8. The CDR3 length is 14 residues. The germline V gene has CDR1 MRHNA and CDR2 SNTAGT.

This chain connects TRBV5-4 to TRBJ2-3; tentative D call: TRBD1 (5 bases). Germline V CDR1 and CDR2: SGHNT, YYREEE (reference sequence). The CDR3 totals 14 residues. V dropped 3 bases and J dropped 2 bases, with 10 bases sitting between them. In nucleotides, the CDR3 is TGTGCCAGCAGCTCTCAGGGATTCACAGATACGCAGTATTTT. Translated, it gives CASSSQGFTDTQYF.

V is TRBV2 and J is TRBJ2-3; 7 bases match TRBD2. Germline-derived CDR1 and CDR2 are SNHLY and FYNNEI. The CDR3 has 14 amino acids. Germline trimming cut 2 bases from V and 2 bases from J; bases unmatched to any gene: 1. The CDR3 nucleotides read TGTGCCAGCAGTGAACTAGCGGTCACAGATACGCAGTATTTT. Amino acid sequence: CASSELAVTDTQYF.

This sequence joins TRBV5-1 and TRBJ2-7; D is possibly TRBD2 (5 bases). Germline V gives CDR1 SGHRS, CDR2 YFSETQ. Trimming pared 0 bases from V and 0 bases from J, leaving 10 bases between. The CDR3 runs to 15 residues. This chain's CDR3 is CASSLALGDSYEQYF. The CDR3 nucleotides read TGCGCCAGCAGCTTGGCCCTGGGAGACTCCTACGAGCAGTACTTC.

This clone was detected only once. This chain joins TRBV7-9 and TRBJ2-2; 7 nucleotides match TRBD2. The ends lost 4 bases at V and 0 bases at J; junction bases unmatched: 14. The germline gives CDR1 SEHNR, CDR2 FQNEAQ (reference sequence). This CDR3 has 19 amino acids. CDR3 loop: CASSSPVGAGAANTGELFF. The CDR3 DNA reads TGTGCCAGCAGCTCCCCCGTCGGGGCGGGAGCCGCGAACACCGGGGAGCTGTTTTTT.

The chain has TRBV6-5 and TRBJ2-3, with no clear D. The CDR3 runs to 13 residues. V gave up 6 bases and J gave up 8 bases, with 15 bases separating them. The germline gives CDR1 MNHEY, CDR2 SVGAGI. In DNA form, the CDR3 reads TGTGCCAGCAGGTACAATAACCGCGCTACGCAGTATTTT. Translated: CASRYNNRATQYF.

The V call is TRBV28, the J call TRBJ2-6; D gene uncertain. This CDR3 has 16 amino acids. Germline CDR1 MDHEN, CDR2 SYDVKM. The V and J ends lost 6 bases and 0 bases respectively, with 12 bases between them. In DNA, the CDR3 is TGTGCCAGCAGCGATGGCTTAAGCTCTGGGGCCAACGTCCTGACTTTC. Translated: CASSDGLSSGANVLTF.

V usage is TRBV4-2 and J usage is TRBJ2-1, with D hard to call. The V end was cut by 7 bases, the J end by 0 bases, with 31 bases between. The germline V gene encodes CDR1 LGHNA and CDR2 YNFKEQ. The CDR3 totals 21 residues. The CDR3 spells CASTFGGSRLSHQISYNEQFF. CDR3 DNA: TGTGCCAGCACCTTCGGCGGATCGAGATTATCTCATCAGATCTCCTACAATGAGCAGTTCTTC.

CDR3 amino acids: CAWSARPGEKLFF. The CDR3 DNA sequence: TGTGCCTGGAGTGCCCGGCCGGGTGAAAAACTGTTTTTT. The chain combines TRBV30 with TRBJ1-4; D gene unclear. The length of the CDR3 is 13 residues. V gave up 1 base and J gave up 7 bases, with 10 bases separating them. The V gene's germline CDR1 is GTSNPN and CDR2 SVGIG (reference sequence).

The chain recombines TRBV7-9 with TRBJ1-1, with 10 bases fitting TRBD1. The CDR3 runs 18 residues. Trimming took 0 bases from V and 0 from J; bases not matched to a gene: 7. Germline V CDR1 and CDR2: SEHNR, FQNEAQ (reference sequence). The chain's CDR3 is CASSLAGQGGIMNTEAFF. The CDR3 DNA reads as TGTGCCAGCAGCTTAGCCGGACAGGGGGGTATCATGAACACTGAAGCTTTCTTT.

The CDR3 nucleotides are TGTGCCAGCAGCTTAATGCAGGGGGGCACCGGGGAGCTGTTTTTT. Its protein is CASSLMQGGTGELFF. The chain has TRBV7-3 and TRBJ2-2; perhaps TRBD1 as D (7 bases). Germline CDR1 reads SGHTA; CDR2 reads FQGTGA. Trimming removed 1 base from V and 4 bases from J, with 10 bases in between. The CDR3 totals 15 residues.

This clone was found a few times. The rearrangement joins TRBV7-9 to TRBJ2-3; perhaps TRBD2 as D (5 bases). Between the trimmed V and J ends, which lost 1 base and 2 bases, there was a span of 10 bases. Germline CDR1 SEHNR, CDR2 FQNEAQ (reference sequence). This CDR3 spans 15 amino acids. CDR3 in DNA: TGTGCCAGCAGCTTAGGACTACCCGTCACAGATACGCAGTATTTT. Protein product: CASSLGLPVTDTQYF.

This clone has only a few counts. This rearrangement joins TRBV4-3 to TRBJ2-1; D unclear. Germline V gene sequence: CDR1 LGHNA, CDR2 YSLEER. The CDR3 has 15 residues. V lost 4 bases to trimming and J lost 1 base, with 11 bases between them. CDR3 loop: CASSLQTLSYNEQFF. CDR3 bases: TGCGCCAGCAGCCTACAGACACTTTCCTACAATGAGCAGTTCTTC.

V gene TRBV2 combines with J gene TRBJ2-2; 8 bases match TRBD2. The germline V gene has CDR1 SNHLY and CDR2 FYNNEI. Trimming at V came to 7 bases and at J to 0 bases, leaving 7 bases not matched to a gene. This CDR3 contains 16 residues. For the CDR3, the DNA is TGTGCCAGCAAGGGAGGGACTAGTGCGAACACCGGGGAGCTGTTTTTT. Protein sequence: CASKGGTSANTGELFF. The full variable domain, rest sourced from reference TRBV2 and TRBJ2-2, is EPEVTQTPSHQVTQMGQEVILRCVPISNHLYFYWYRQILGQKVEFLVSFYNNEISEKSEIFDDQFSVERPDGSNFTLKIRSTKLEDSAMYFCASKGGTSANTGELFFGEGSRLTVL.

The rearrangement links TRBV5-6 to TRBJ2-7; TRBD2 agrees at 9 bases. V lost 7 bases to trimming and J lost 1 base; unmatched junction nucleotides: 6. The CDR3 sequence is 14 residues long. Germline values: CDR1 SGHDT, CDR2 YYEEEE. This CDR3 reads CASLERGASYEQYF. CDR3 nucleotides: TGTGCCAGCCTGGAGCGGGGGGCATCCTACGAGCAGTACTTC.

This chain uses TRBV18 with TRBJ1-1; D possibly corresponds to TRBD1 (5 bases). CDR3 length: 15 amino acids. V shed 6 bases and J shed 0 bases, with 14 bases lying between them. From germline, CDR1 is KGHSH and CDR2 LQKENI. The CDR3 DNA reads TGTGCCAGCTCCACGGGGGAGGACATGAACACTGAAGCTTTCTTT. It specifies CASSTGEDMNTEAFF.

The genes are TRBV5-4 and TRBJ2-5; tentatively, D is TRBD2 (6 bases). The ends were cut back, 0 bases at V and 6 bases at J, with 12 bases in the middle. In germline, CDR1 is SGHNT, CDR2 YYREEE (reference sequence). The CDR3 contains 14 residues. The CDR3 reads CASSLASGGQTQYF. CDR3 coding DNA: TGTGCCAGCAGCTTGGCCTCCGGGGGACAGACCCAGTACTTC.

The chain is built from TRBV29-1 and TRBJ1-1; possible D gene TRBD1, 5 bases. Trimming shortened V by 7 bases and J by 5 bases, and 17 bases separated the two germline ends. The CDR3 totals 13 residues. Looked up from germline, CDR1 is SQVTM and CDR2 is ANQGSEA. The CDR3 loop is CSALKTGNTEAFF. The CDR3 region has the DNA TGCAGCGCCTTGAAAACAGGTAATACTGAAGCTTTCTTT.

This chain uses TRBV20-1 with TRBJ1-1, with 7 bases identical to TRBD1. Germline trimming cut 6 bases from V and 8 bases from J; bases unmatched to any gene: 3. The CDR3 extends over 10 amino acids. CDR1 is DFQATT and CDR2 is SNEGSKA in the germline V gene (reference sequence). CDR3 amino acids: CSAPRGEAFF. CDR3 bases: TGCAGTGCCCCCAGGGGGGAAGCTTTCTTT.

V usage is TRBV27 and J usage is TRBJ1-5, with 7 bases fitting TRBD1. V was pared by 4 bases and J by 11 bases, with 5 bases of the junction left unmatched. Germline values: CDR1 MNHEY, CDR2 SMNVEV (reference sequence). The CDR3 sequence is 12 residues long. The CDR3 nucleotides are TGTGCCAGCAGTTCAATTACAGGGGCCCAGCATTTT. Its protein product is CASSSITGAQHF.

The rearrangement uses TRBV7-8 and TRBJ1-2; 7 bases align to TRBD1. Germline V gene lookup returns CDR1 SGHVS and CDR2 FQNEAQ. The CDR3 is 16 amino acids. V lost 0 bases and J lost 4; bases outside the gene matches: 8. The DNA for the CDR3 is TGTGCCAGCAGCTTAGCGGTTCAGGGGGGCGTCTATGGCTACACCTTC. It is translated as CASSLAVQGGVYGYTF.

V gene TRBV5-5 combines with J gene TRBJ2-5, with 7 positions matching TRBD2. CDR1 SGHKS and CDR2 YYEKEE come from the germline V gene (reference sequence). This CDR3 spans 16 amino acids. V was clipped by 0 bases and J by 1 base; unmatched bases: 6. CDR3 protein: CASSLAPGGGQETQYF. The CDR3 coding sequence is TGTGCCAGCAGCTTGGCCCCTGGGGGGGGCCAAGAGACCCAGTACTTC.

The CDR3 DNA reads TGTGCCACCAGTGATTTGCGGGATGTTATTGAAAAACTGTTTTTT. This translates into CATSDLRDVIEKLFF. The chain couples TRBV24-1 to TRBJ1-4; D gene ambiguous. This CDR3 comprises 15 residues. Trimming pared 0 bases from V and 7 bases from J, leaving 11 bases between. The germline gives CDR1 KGHDR, CDR2 SFDVKD.

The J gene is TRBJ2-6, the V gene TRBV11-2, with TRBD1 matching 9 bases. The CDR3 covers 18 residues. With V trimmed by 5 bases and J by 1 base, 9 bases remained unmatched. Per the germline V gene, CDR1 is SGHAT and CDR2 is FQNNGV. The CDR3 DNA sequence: TGTGCCAGCAGCGAACACCGGGACAGGGTATCTGGGGCCAACGTCCTGACTTTC. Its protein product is CASSEHRDRVSGANVLTF.

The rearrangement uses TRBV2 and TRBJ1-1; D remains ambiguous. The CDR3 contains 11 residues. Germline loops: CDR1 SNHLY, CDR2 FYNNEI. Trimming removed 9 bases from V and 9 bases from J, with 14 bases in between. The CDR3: CARTESLQAFF. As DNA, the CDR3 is TGTGCCAGGACTGAGTCCTTACAAGCTTTCTTT.

As DNA, the CDR3 is TGTGCCAGCAGGTCCTATGTCGCAAACGGCACTGAAGCTTTCTTT. This gives the protein CASRSYVANGTEAFF. The genes are TRBV6-5 and TRBJ1-1; no definite D call. Trimming stripped 6 bases from V and 4 bases from J, with 18 bases between. The CDR3 extends over 15 amino acids. Germline CDR1 is MNHEY and CDR2 is SVGAGI.

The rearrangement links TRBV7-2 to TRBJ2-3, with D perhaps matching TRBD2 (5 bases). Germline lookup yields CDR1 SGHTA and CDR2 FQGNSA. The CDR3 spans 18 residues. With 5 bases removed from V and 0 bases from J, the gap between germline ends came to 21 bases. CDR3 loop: CASSHSENGLSSTDTQYF. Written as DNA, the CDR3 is TGTGCCAGCAGCCATTCCGAGAATGGACTTTCGAGCACAGATACGCAGTATTTT.

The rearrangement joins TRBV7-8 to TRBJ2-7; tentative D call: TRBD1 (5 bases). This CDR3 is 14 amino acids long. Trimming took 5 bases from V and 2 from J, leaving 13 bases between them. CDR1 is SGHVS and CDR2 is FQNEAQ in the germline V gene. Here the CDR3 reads CASSGPQGAYEQYF. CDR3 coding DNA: TGTGCCAGCAGCGGCCCTCAGGGCGCCTACGAGCAGTACTTC.